Shown below are 27 T cell receptor beta chains from a single sample sequenced in a study of cytomegalovirus exposure and HLA in healthy donors. The method was immunoSEQ multiplex PCR; TCRdb's version includes in-frame clones alone and lacks a portion of them. Seen here are about 220,000 clones, about 86% observed once, and the top ten hold 2.5% to 3.5%. The sequencing input was PBMCs. These receptors were taken from a woman under 30 in good health and CMV-seronegative.

The chain recombines TRBV5-6 with TRBJ2-7; 10 bases are shared with TRBD2. V dropped 1 base and J dropped 4; count of bases not matched to a gene: 5. Germline assignment: CDR1 SGHDT and CDR2 YYEEEE. The length of the CDR3 is 15 residues. This CDR3 is CASSLPSSGSYEQYF. DNA for the CDR3: TGTGCCAGCAGCTTGCCGTCTAGCGGGAGTTACGAGCAGTACTTC.

This rearrangement joins TRBV28 to TRBJ2-7; D might be TRBD2 (6 bases). This CDR3 spans 17 amino acids. Germline assignment: CDR1 MDHEN and CDR2 SYDVKM. V was pared by 5 bases and J by 5 bases, with 25 bases between. The CDR3 reads CASSLRRRDFPWHEQYF. The CDR3 region has the DNA TGTGCCAGCAGTCTTCGAAGACGGGACTTTCCTTGGCACGAGCAGTACTTC.

The gene calls are TRBV5-6 and TRBJ1-2, with D perhaps TRBD1 (5 bases). The CDR3 is 13 residues long. The V and J ends lost 0 bases and 8 bases respectively, with 11 bases between them. Germline CDR1 reads SGHDT; CDR2 reads YYEEEE. The CDR3 loop is CASSLVGGEGYTF. The CDR3 DNA follows: TGTGCCAGCAGCTTGGTCGGAGGGGAGGGCTACACCTTC. Supplemented by reference TRBV5-6 and TRBJ1-2, the full variable domain reads DAGVTQSPTHLIKTRGQQVTLRCSPKSGHDTVSWYQQALGQGPQFIFQYYEEEERQRGNFPDRFSGHQFPNYSSELNVNALLLGDSALYLCASSLVGGEGYTFGSGTRLTVV.

The chain combines TRBV28 with TRBJ1-2, with a tentative D call TRBD1 (5 bases). With 4 bases removed from V and 5 bases from J, the gap between germline ends came to 23 bases. The CDR3 contains 17 residues. Germline V gene data show CDR1 as MDHEN and CDR2 as SYDVKM. Here the CDR3 DNA reads TGTGCCAGCAGTTCCATTTATATTGCAGGGATAAAATATGGCTACACCTTC. It codes for CASSSIYIAGIKYGYTF.

The table lists this clone with a few counts. The chain combines TRBV7-2 with TRBJ2-7, with TRBD2 matching 14 bases. Germline assignment: CDR1 SGHTA and CDR2 FQGNSA. V lost 6 bases to trimming and J lost 2 bases; unmatched junction nucleotides: 3. This CDR3 region has 15 residues. CDR3 coding DNA: TGTGCCAGCAGACGACTAGCGGGAGGGCCCTACGAGCAGTACTTC. This gives the protein CASRRLAGGPYEQYF.

This sequence joins TRBV2 and TRBJ2-7; a possible D gene is TRBD1 (5 bases). This CDR3 contains 14 residues. CDR1 and CDR2 from the germline V gene are SNHLY and FYNNEI. Trimming cost V 7 bases and J 1 base, with 14 bases left between them. The CDR3 here is CASTRGATSYEQYF. The DNA of the CDR3 is TGTGCCAGCACTCGTGGGGCTACTTCCTACGAGCAGTACTTC. The full variable domain, with the rest looked up from reference TRBV2 and TRBJ2-7, is EPEVTQTPSHQVTQMGQEVILRCVPISNHLYFYWYRQILGQKVEFLVSFYNNEISEKSEIFDDQFSVERPDGSNFTLKIRSTKLEDSAMYFCASTRGATSYEQYFGPGTRLTVT.

This chain joins TRBV7-3 and TRBJ2-2; weak D call: TRBD2 (5 bases). Germline values: CDR1 SGHTA, CDR2 FQGTGA. V was pared by 1 base and J by 4 bases, with 19 bases between. The CDR3 is 18 residues long. This chain's CDR3 is CASSLKGSGRAGTGELFF. The DNA for the CDR3 is TGTGCCAGCAGCTTAAAAGGCAGTGGGCGGGCCGGCACCGGGGAGCTGTTTTTT. Together with reference TRBV7-3 and TRBJ2-2, the CDR3 gives the full variable domain: GAGVSQTPSNKVTEKGKYVELRCDPISGHTALYWYRQSLGQGPEFLIYFQGTGAADDSGLPNDRFFAVRPEGSVSTLKIQRTERGDSAVYLCASSLKGSGRAGTGELFFGEGSRLTVL.

V usage is TRBV19 and J usage is TRBJ1-5; D is possibly TRBD1 (6 bases). The CDR3 totals 17 residues. With 6 bases removed from V and 0 bases from J, the gap between germline ends came to 18 bases. Looked up from germline, CDR1 is LNHDA and CDR2 is SQIVND (reference sequence). The CDR3 DNA is TGTGCCAGTAGACAAACCCACAGGGCCGTTAGCAATCAGCCCCAGCATTTT. It is translated as CASRQTHRAVSNQPQHF.

The chain employs TRBV27 and TRBJ1-1; weak D call: TRBD1 (5 bases). Germline V gives CDR1 MNHEY, CDR2 SMNVEV (reference sequence). Trimming shortened V by 8 bases and J by 5 bases, and 18 bases separated the two germline ends. The CDR3 has 14 residues. CDR3 in amino acids: CASLSDRKQTEAFF. The CDR3 DNA reads TGTGCCAGCCTGTCAGACAGAAAACAAACTGAAGCTTTCTTT.

The J gene is TRBJ1-2, the V gene TRBV6-1, with TRBD1 as a possible D gene (6 bases). From germline, CDR1 is MNHNS and CDR2 SASEGT. CDR3 size: 16 residues. V was shortened by 4 bases and J by 2 bases, with 17 bases between the two germline ends. CDR3 in DNA: TGTGCCAGCAGTGGTTGGGGACACGGGACAAACTATGGCTACACCTTC. Its translation is CASSGWGHGTNYGYTF.

This chain uses TRBV9 with TRBJ1-2; the match to TRBD1 covers 8 bases. The CDR3 has 15 residues. Germline V gene sequence: CDR1 SGDLS, CDR2 YYNGEE. J lost 4 bases, V lost 0 bases, and 5 bases had no gene match. The CDR3 bases are TGTGCCAGCAGCGTAGCTACAGGGGGGGGCTATGGCTACACCTTC. Amino acids: CASSVATGGGYGYTF.

The chain recombines TRBV7-9 with TRBJ2-6, with D possibly matching TRBD1 (5 bases). The V gene's germline CDR1 is SEHNR and CDR2 FQNEAQ (reference sequence). Trimming removed 0 bases at V and 3 bases at J, with 6 bases between. The CDR3 has 15 amino acids. The CDR3 spells CASSLAQGGANVLTF. The CDR3 DNA reads as TGTGCCAGCAGCTTAGCGCAGGGTGGGGCCAACGTCCTGACTTTC.

This chain uses TRBV19 with TRBJ2-3, with TRBD2 identical over 8 bases. The ends lost 6 bases at V and 2 bases at J; junction bases unmatched: 19. Germline-derived CDR1 and CDR2 are LNHDA and SQIVND (reference sequence). CDR3 length: 19 residues. The CDR3 here is CASSPIGARLARDTDTQYF. The CDR3 DNA is TGTGCCAGTAGCCCAATAGGGGCCAGACTAGCGAGGGACACAGATACGCAGTATTTT.

The chain recombines TRBV7-9 with TRBJ2-7, with 7 positions matching TRBD2. With 5 bases clipped from V and 0 bases from J, the junction kept 7 bases outside the gene matches. The CDR3 is made up of 15 amino acids. CDR1 and CDR2 from the germline V gene are SEHNR and FQNEAQ (reference sequence). The CDR3 bases are TGTGCCAGCAGCCAAGCGGGATCGAGCTCCTACGAGCAGTACTTC. Translating it yields CASSQAGSSSYEQYF.

The chain combines TRBV2 with TRBJ2-2; tentative D call: TRBD2 (7 bases). Per the germline V gene, CDR1 is SNHLY and CDR2 is FYNNEI. V lost 0 bases to trimming and J lost 7 bases, with 9 bases between them. This CDR3 comprises 14 residues. This CDR3 is CASSEAGGDGELFF. CDR3 bases: TGTGCCAGCAGTGAAGCAGGGGGGGACGGGGAGCTGTTTTTT.

V usage is TRBV5-4 and J usage is TRBJ2-3, with 7 bases that match TRBD2. CDR3 length: 14 residues. Trimming cost V 6 bases and J 4 bases; bases outside gene matches: 8. CDR1 and CDR2 from the germline V gene are SGHNT and YYREEE (reference sequence). CDR3 residues: CASNGGSMADTQYF. For the CDR3, the DNA is TGTGCCAGCAATGGCGGGAGCATGGCAGATACGCAGTATTTT. The variable domain in full, with the rest retrieved from reference TRBV5-4 and TRBJ2-3, is ETGVTQSPTHLIKTRGQQVTLRCSSQSGHNTVSWYQQALGQGPQFIFQYYREEENGRGNFPPRFSGLQFPNYSSELNVNALELDDSALYLCASNGGSMADTQYFGPGTRLTVL.

This chain uses TRBV27 with TRBJ2-2; 7 bases are shared with TRBD2. The CDR3 covers 16 residues. Per germline, CDR1 MNHEY and CDR2 SMNVEV (reference sequence). V gave up 5 bases and J gave up 1 base; unmatched junction bases: 7. CDR3 in amino acids: CASSQRDLVNTGELFF. The CDR3 DNA reads as TGTGCCAGCAGTCAGCGGGACCTGGTGAACACCGGGGAGCTGTTTTTT.

The V call is TRBV4-1, the J call TRBJ2-1, with 11 nucleotides matching TRBD2. After removal of 1 base from V and 5 bases from J, the junction contained 13 bases not matched to a gene. The CDR3 length is 19 residues. The germline gives CDR1 MGHRA, CDR2 YSYEKL. In DNA form, the CDR3 reads TGCGCCAGCAGCCAAGTTCGACTAGCGGGGCGGGTAGCCCACAATGAGCAGTTCTTC. Its protein is CASSQVRLAGRVAHNEQFF.

The V gene is TRBV10-3, the J gene TRBJ2-1; 11 bases are shared with TRBD2. Germline V gives CDR1 ENHRY, CDR2 SYGVKD. V lost 6 bases and J lost 1; bases outside the gene matches: 8. There are 17 residues in the CDR3. CDR3 nucleotides: TGTGCCATCAGGGGCACTAGCGGGAGTTCGTCCTACAATGAGCAGTTCTTC. Its protein is CAIRGTSGSSSYNEQFF.

The chain joins TRBV6-6 to TRBJ2-7; no firm D call. CDR3 size: 12 residues. Trimming cost V 0 bases and J 3 bases, with 3 bases left between them. Germline assignment: CDR1 MNHNY and CDR2 SVGAGI (reference sequence). This chain's CDR3 is CASSYSHYEQYF. Written as DNA, the CDR3 is TGTGCCAGCAGTTACTCTCACTACGAGCAGTACTTC.

This clone was observed a few times. This chain links TRBV6-1 with TRBJ1-2, with 7 bases that match TRBD1. CDR1 is MNHNS, CDR2 SASEGT, per germline. The CDR3 has 13 amino acids. The V and J ends lost 9 bases and 6 bases, in that order; junction bases with no gene match: 10. The CDR3 coding sequence is TGTGCCAGTGTACAGGGGTTTAAGGATGGCTACACCTTC. Amino acid sequence: CASVQGFKDGYTF.

The chain couples TRBV28 to TRBJ1-5; tentatively, D is TRBD1 (5 bases). The CDR3 is 17 residues long. CDR1 MDHEN and CDR2 SYDVKM come from the germline V gene. Trimming left V 6 bases short and J 0 bases short, with 18 bases between. The CDR3 reads CASSLPGRFYSNQPQHF. In nucleotides, the CDR3 is TGTGCCAGCAGCCTACCAGGGAGGTTTTATAGCAATCAGCCCCAGCATTTT.

The chain has TRBV29-1 and TRBJ1-1, with 9 nucleotides matching TRBD1. The junction had 7 bases not matched to a gene; V was cut back by 7 bases and J by 7 bases. Looked up from germline, CDR1 is SQVTM and CDR2 is ANQGSEA. This CDR3 has 12 amino acids. The CDR3 loop reads CSGGQGLGEAFF. In DNA form, the CDR3 reads TGCAGCGGGGGACAGGGCTTGGGTGAAGCTTTCTTT.

This chain uses TRBV7-9 with TRBJ2-5; tentative D call: TRBD2 (6 bases). This CDR3 has 13 residues. Between the trimmed V and J ends, which lost 1 base and 4 bases, there was a span of 7 bases. CDR1 is SEHNR and CDR2 is FQNEAQ in the germline V gene (reference sequence). CDR3 DNA: TGTGCCAGCAGCTTAGTCGGGGGAGAGACCCAGTACTTC. Translating it yields CASSLVGGETQYF.

V and J are TRBV29-1 and TRBJ2-3; TRBD2 agrees at 10 bases. CDR3 length: 15 residues. Germline V lookup: CDR1 SQVTM, CDR2 ANQGSEA. The ends lost 2 bases at V and 8 bases at J; junction bases unmatched: 10. CDR3: CSVESGRAVFGTQYF. The CDR3 coding sequence is TGCAGCGTTGAAAGCGGGAGGGCCGTGTTTGGTACGCAGTATTTT.

Note on this clone: Mismatch with germline at one junction end may stem from a read error. The chain recombines TRBV29-1 with TRBJ2-1; 7 nucleotides agree with TRBD1. The V gene's germline CDR1 is SQVTM and CDR2 ANQGSEA. The CDR3 is 12 amino acids. The CDR3 DNA reads as TGCAGCGTGGAAGGGACAGAGCATGAGCAGTTCTTC. This translates into CSVEGTEHEQFF.

The chain is built from TRBV6-1 and TRBJ1-3; D call uncertain. Germline CDR1 is MNHNS and CDR2 is SASEGT. The CDR3 extends over 14 amino acids. The ends were cut back, 0 bases at V and 0 bases at J, with 3 bases in the middle. The CDR3 DNA sequence: TGTGCCAGCAGTGAAGCATACTCTGGAAACACCATATATTTT. Translation gives CASSEAYSGNTIYF.